This TCR beta chain stems from a study of post-analysis software for immune sequencing data. Tagging with unique molecular identifiers was a feature of the TCR beta cDNA libraries. One entry per CDR3 protein results from TCRdb running MiXCR on the PCR reads. The data show hundreds of thousands of distinct CDR3 sequences, 35% to 40% seen once. Trimming shortened V by 3 bases and J by 4 bases, and 18 bases separated the two germline ends. CDR1 and CDR2 (germline): DFQATT, SNEGSKA (reference sequence). This CDR3 is built from 15 residues. In its sample, this clonotype was seen a few times. Its antigen is currently unknown. The study, taken as a whole, reports: Compared against controls, patients with multiple sclerosis displayed significantly lower normalized Chao1 diversity. When patients were compared with controls, about 5 TRBV segments were more frequent, TRBV5-6, TRBV5-1 and TRBV20-1 among them.

The sequencing sample was made of blood. The receptor was derived from a girl under 18 with multiple sclerosis. J is TRBJ1-1 and V is TRBV20-1; tentatively, D is TRBD1 (6 bases). The CDR3 loop is CSARERTALVTEAFF. CDR3 sequence (DNA): TGCAGTGCTAGGGAGAGGACAGCCTTGGTCACTGAAGCTTTCTTT.